The source of this TCR beta chain is a study of technical replicates of blood from a few donors. Generated by immunoSEQ multiplex PCR, the TCRdb table keeps only in-frame clones and is missing some. The data hold under 75,000 clones, with approximately 92% observed a single time. CDR1 and CDR2 (germline): SGHTA, FQGTGA. The CDR3 has 13 residues. Deletions cut 4 bases from V and 5 bases from J, with 9 bases between. Sequencing input: PBMCs. The rearrangement uses TRBV7-3 and TRBJ2-1; D not resolved. This clonotype was sampled from a human donor in good health. Some clones in this sample may be carry-over from other donors' samples. The CDR3 here is CASSSRPDNEQFF. CDR3 nucleotides: TGTGCCAGCAGCTCTAGACCGGACAATGAGCAGTTCTTC.